This T cell receptor (beta chain) was obtained from a study of shared clonotypes between healthy human individuals (TCRdb year 2020). For context, the study as a whole: The cohort included a few men and a couple of women between 18 and 49 years of age. For each donor, CD4 naive and CD4 memory were each run on three plates, CD8 naive on two plates, and CD8 memory on one plate. To estimate repertoire size and how much clonotypes are shared between individuals, the study performed deep sequencing of blood TCR repertoires from roughly five healthy adults. Libraries were prepared and TCR repertoires were sequenced by different laboratories using diverse techniques, in order to increase sequencing depth and limit assay-specific biases. Per donor, leukapheresis produced somewhere between about 0.94 and 9 billion PBMCs. Results the study describes overall, beyond this receptor: Incomplete sequencing was indicated by rarefaction of sorted-subset datasets, despite the large sequencing depth. Roughly 5% of naive CD4, approximately 3.7% of naive CD8, 2.3% of memory CD4, and 0.35% to 0.4% of memory CD8 clonotypes were shared across a few donors. Because the study included a small number of donors, the genetic and exposure-history diversity represented was limited. Compared with non-shared clonotypes, clonotypes shared by all four sorted-subset donors had higher generation probabilities. Based on pairwise subsampling, the degree of clonotype sharing among donors was expected to be affected by sequencing depth. Sampling was limited to blood, and TCR repertoires in tissue likely differ from TCR repertoires in blood. Estimated clonotype richness was generally larger for naive than for memory subsets.

With respect to this clone: Its target antigen remains unknown. Base qualities are not provided; no much larger clone lies one nucleotide away.

CDR1 and CDR2, looked up from the germline V gene (reference sequence), are LNHDA and SQIVND. From V the trimming removes 6 bases and from J it removes 3 bases, while the gene matches leave 4 bases of the junction unaccounted for. The CDR3 covers 15 residues, taking in both the cysteine and the phenylalanine. Solely the CDR3 DNA is kept, with 45 bases framed from the first base. TCR CDR3 regions were amplified from genomic DNA by multiplex PCR using the deep immunoSEQ assay. Extracted genomic DNA from each cell subset was spread evenly across all wells of several immunoSEQ 96-well plates, with each plate serving as a replicate. For sorted subsets, about 0.2 ug genomic DNA, equal to tens of thousands of T cell genomes, was loaded into each replicate PCR. Purified libraries were quantified with a Qubit 3.0 fluorometer, sized on a Bioanalyzer 2100, and re-quantified with the KAPA Library Quantification kit. A separate single-read 150-cycle Illumina NextSeq 550 flow cell was used to sequence each immunoSEQ 96-well plate. The authors processed their data as follows. Because only junctional sequences without quality scores were contained in the immunoSEQ output, filtering matching that applied to full-length reads could not be performed. Sequences were annotated with PyIR, a Python wrapper for IgBLAST v1.9, using IMGT germline references to assign V/J genes and CDR3. Reads with weak V/J assignments (E-value above 1e-6), missing CDR3, stop codons, out-of-frame junctions, or ambiguous translated residues were removed. V3J clonotypes were defined as sequences sharing the same inferred V gene, J gene, and CDR3 amino acid sequence. To compute the percentage overlap between repertoires, the number of shared unique clonotypes was divided by the size of the smaller repertoire. Richness of each repertoire was evaluated using RTK rarefaction, the Chao1 estimator, and Recon v2.1 estimates of unobserved clonotypes. For all TCRbeta clonotypes obtained by the gDNA method from a few donors, generation probabilities were computed with OLGA. TCRdb stores this immuneACCESS table with in-frame sequences only. Part of the clones is absent; in the studies checked, under half of the shortfall reflects unresolved V genes, and no reason is known for the rest. V, J and clone size derive from that table, while D and trimming were established from the DNA sequence. The sample data list about 960,000 clones, and more than 75% of these were observed just once. The ten largest account for around 1.4% of the sample.

Donors were healthy HIV-negative adults with no recently reported acute infections or vaccinations. Every donor was a Caucasian adult living in Nashville, Tennessee, USA. Magnetic negative selection was used to enrich CD4+ T cells, after which naive cells were positively selected on CD45RA and the negative fraction became the memory subset. After blood collection by leukapheresis, PBMCs were isolated using Ficoll-Histopaque density gradient centrifugation and then cryopreserved in the vapor phase of liquid nitrogen. Analytical flow cytometry was used to check the purity and quantity of every magnetically sorted T cell population. Each sorted fraction had its genomic DNA isolated and then quantified by UV absorbance on a Nanodrop 2000c.

This receptor was taken from a man aged 18 to 29 in good health. The sequence joins TRBV19 to TRBJ2-1; 11 central bases correspond to TRBD2. Input material: memory CD4+ T cells sorted from blood. The cell subset or site label for this specimen denotes: CD45RA-negative fraction. Here the CDR3 is given as CASRPLAGGYNEQFF. The bases are TGTGCCAGTAGGCCTCTAGCGGGGGGCTACAATGAGCAGTTCTTC.